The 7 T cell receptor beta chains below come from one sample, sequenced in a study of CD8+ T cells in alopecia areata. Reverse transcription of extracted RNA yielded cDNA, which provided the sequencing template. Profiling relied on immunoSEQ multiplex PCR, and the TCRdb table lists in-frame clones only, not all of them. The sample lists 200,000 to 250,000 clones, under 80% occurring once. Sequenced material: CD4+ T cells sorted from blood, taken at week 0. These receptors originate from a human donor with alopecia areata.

The CDR3 DNA reads as TGTGCCAGCAGCGTAGAAAGGCTTGCTGGCGATGAGCAGTTCTTC. Amino acids: CASSVERLAGDEQFF. The V and J genes are TRBV9 and TRBJ2-1, with D hard to call. Germline V gene data show CDR1 as SGDLS and CDR2 as YYNGEE. This CDR3 has 15 residues. Trimming removed 0 bases from V and 8 bases from J, with 15 bases in between.

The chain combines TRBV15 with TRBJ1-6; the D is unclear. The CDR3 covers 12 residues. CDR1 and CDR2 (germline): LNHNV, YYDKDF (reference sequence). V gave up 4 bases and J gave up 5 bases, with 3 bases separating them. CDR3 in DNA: TGTGCCACCAGCACTAATAATTCACCCCTCCACTTT. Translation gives CATSTNNSPLHF.

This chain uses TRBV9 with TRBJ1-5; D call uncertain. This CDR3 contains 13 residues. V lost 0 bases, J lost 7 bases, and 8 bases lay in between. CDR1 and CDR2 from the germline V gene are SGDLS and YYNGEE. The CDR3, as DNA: TGTGCCAGCAGCGTAGCCCAGGAACAGCCCCAGCATTTT. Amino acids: CASSVAQEQPQHF.

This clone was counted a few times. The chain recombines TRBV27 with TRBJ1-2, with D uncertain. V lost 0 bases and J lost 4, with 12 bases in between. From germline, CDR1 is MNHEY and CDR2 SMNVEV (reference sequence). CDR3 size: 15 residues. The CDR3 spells CASSLSFRLSYGYTF. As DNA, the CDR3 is TGTGCCAGCAGTTTATCATTCCGTCTCTCCTATGGCTACACCTTC.

CDR3 amino acids: CASSAALRDSPYQPQHF. The CDR3 region has the DNA TGTGCCAGCAGTGCAGCGCTAAGGGACAGTCCCTATCAGCCCCAGCATTTT. This chain links TRBV6-1 with TRBJ1-5; 7 nucleotides align to TRBD1. CDR1 is MNHNS, CDR2 SASEGT, per germline. V lost 4 bases to trimming and J lost 5 bases; unmatched junction nucleotides: 14. The length of the CDR3 is 17 residues.

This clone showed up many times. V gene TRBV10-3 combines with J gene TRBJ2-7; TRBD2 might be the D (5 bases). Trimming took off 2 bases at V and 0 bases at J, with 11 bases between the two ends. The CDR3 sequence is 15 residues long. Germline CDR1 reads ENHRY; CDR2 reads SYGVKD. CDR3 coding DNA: TGTGCCATCAGTGAGAATGCGGGCTTCTCCTACGAGCAGTACTTC. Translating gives CAISENAGFSYEQYF.

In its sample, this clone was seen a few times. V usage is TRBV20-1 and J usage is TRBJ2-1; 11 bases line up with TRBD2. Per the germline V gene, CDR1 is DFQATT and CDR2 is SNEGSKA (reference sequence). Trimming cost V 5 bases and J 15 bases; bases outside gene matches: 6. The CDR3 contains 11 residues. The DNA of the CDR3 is TGCAGTGCTCTGGGACTAGCGGAACTGTTCTTC. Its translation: CSALGLAELFF.